The T cell receptor (beta chain) described here comes from a study of blood T cell repertoires in COVID-19. The CDR3 is 15 amino acids. CDR1 is MNHNS, CDR2 SASEGT, per germline. V lost 2 bases and J 18 bases, leaving 23 bases between the germline ends. Per the original methods: Reference gene primers were amplified, and this amplification served to estimate nucleated cell counts. The data were produced by immunoSEQ multiplex PCR, yet TCRdb's version contains in-frame clones alone and is incomplete. V and J calls and clone size come straight from that table; D and trimming were deduced from the DNA. The table includes 75,000 to 100,000 clones, 80% to 90% detected once.

This TCR derives from a human donor in a cohort sampled during active COVID-19. V usage is TRBV6-1 and J usage is TRBJ1-6, with D unclear. The source material was peripheral blood. CDR3 sequence: CASSEFVGDGGQGHF. The CDR3 coding sequence is TGTGCCAGCAGTGAATTTGTCGGAGACGGAGGCCAAGGCCACTTT.